This TCR beta chain was sequenced for a study of cytomegalovirus exposure and HLA in healthy donors. Points on this clone: Its antigen is as yet unknown.

There are 16 residues in the CDR3. Germline CDR1 is SEHNR and CDR2 is FQNEAQ (reference sequence). Trimming removed 2 bases from V and 1 base from J, with 15 bases in between. Findings and limits, study-wide: 16,951 TCR beta sequences were associated with HLA alleles at 0.05 false discovery rate in a later analysis. In a later analysis, parvovirus B19, influenza, CMV and Epstein-Barr virus appeared linked to several top co-occurrence clusters. According to reports, the classifier identified cytomegalovirus status with high specificity and sensitivity.

The study ran its PCR with 60 Vbeta and 13 Jbeta primers. The table came from immunoSEQ multiplex PCR; TCRdb's copy has only in-frame clones and leaves some out. The sample lists about 180,000 clones, about 80% occurring once. Source material: PBMCs. The TCR was taken from a woman aged 60-75 years in good health and CMV-seropositive. V is TRBV7-9 and J is TRBJ2-7; possible D gene TRBD2, 7 bases. For the CDR3, the DNA is TGTGCCAGCAGCTTATTGGGGGGGGCGCGTTCCTACGAGCAGTACTTC. It translates to CASSLLGGARSYEQYF.